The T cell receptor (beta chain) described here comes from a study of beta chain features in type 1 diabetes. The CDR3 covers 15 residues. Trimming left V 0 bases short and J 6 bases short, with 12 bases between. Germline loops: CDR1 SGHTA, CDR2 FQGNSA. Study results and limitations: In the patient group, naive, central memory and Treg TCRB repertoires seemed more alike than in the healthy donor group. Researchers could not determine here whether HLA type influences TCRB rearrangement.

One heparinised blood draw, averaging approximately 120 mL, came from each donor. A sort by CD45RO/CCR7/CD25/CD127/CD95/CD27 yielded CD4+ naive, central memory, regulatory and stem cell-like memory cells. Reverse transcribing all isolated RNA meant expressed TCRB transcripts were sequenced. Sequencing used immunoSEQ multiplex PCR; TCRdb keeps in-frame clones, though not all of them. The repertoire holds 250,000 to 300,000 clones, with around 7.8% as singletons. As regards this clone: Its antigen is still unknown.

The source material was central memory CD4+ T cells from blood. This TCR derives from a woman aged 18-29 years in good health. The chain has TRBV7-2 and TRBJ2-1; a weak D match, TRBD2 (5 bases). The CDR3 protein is CASSLAAEGRNEQFF. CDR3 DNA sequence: TGTGCCAGCAGCTTAGCGGCAGAGGGTCGCAATGAGCAGTTCTTC.